This T cell receptor beta chain was captured in a study of shared clonotypes between healthy human individuals. V lost 6 bases to trimming and J lost 4 bases, with 13 bases between them. Germline V CDR1 and CDR2: ENHRY, SYGVKD. The CDR3 loop spans 14 amino acids. Every donor, a Caucasian adult, lived in Nashville, Tennessee. Repertoires were generated with immunoSEQ multiplex PCR, while TCRdb's copy carries only in-frame clones and drops some. The sample lists about 2.4 million clones; more than 85% were seen once. Sequencing was done on a sample of naive CD4+ T cells from PBMCs. The sample's subset: CD45RA+ positively selected. V usage is TRBV10-3 and J usage is TRBJ1-5; the D gene is possibly TRBD1 (5 bases). This TCR was recovered from a man between 18 and 29 years old in good health. Some clones in this sample may be carry-over from other donors' samples. The CDR3 protein is CAIRPGGGNQPQHF. The CDR3 DNA reads TGTGCCATCAGACCCGGGGGGGGAAATCAGCCCCAGCATTTT.